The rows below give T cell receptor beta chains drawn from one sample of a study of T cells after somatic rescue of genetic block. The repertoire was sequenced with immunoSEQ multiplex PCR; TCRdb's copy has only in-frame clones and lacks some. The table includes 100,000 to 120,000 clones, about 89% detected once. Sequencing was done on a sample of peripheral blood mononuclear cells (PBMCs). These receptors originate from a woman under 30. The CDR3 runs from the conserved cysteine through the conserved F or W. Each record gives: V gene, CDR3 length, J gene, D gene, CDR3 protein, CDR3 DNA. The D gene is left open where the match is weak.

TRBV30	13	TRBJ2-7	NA	CAWRGRLSYEQYF	TGTGCCTGGCGGGGACGGCTCTCCTACGAGCAGTACTTC
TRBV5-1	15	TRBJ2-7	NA	CASSRIVTDNYEQYF	TGCGCCAGCAGCCGAATTGTGACAGATAACTACGAGCAGTACTTC
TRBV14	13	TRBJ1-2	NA	CASSQGAADGYTF	TGTGCCAGCAGCCAAGGGGCCGCGGATGGCTACACCTTC
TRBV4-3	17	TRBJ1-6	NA	CASSQVWGPYNNSPLHF	TGCGCCAGCAGCCAAGTGTGGGGACCTTACAATAATTCACCCCTCCACTTT
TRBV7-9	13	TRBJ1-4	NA	CASSLIGPEKLFF	TGTGCCAGCAGCTTAATCGGACCTGAAAAACTGTTTTTT
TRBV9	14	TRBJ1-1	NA	CASSVGLQNTEAFF	TGTGCCAGCAGCGTAGGACTGCAGAACACTGAAGCTTTCTTT
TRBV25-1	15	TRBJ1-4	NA	CASSEDRRGDEKLFF	TGTGCCAGCAGTGAAGACAGGAGAGGGGATGAAAAACTGTTTTTT
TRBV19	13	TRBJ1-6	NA	CASRGGTGSPLHF	TGTGCCAGTAGGGGTGGAACGGGATCACCCCTCCACTTT
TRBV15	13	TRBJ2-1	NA	CATSRHQGNEQFF	TGTGCCACCAGCAGACACCAGGGCAATGAGCAGTTCTTC
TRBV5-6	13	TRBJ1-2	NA	CASNPDSRYGYTF	TGTGCCAGCAACCCGGACAGCCGCTATGGCTACACCTTC
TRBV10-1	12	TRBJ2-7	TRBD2	CASSWGGYEQYF	TGCGCCAGCAGTTGGGGGGGCTACGAGCAGTACTTC
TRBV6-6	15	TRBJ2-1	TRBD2	CASSILAGGYNEQFF	TGTGCCAGCAGCATACTAGCGGGGGGTTACAATGAGCAGTTCTTC
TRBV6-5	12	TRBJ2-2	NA	CASSSDTGELFF	TGTGCCAGCAGTTCCGACACCGGGGAGCTGTTTTTT
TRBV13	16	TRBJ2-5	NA	CASSPEGQGSSETQYF	TGTGCCAGCAGCCCTGAGGGGCAGGGAAGCTCAGAGACCCAGTACTTC
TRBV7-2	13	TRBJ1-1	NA	CASSLTPITAHFF	TGTGCCAGCAGCTTAACTCCAATCACGGCTCATTTCTTT
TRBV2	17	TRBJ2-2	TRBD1	CASNPRGQGVFPGELFF	TGTGCCAGCAATCCGAGGGGACAGGGAGTATTTCCCGGGGAGCTGTTTTTT
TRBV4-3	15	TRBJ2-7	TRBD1	CASSQEVDRVEEQYF	TGCGCCAGCAGCCAAGAGGTGGACAGGGTAGAAGAGCAGTACTTC
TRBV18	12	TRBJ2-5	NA	CASSYSQETQYF	TGTGCCAGCTCTTACAGCCAAGAGACCCAGTACTTC
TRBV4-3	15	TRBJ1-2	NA	CASSQEWESRYGYTF	TGCGCCAGCAGCCAAGAATGGGAGTCCAGGTATGGCTACACCTTC
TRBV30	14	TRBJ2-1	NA	CAWSGDGSYNEQFF	TGTGCCTGGAGTGGGGATGGGTCCTACAATGAGCAGTTCTTC
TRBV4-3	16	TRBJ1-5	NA	CASSQDLGVGNQPQHF	TGCGCCAGCAGCCAAGACTTGGGGGTTGGCAATCAGCCCCAGCATTTT
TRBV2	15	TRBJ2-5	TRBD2	CASSEGVGGQETQYF	TGTGCCAGCAGTGAGGGGGTCGGGGGGCAAGAGACCCAGTACTTC
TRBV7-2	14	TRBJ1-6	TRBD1	CASSRQGEHSPLHF	TGTGCCAGCAGCAGACAGGGGGAACATTCACCCCTCCACTTT
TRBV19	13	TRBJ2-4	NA	CASSIPGKNIQYF	TGTGCCAGTAGTATTCCAGGTAAAAACATTCAGTACTTC
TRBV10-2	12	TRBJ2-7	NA	CASRGQFYEQYF	TGCGCCAGCAGAGGACAGTTCTACGAGCAGTACTTC
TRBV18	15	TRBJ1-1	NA	CASSPGAGRNTEAFF	TGTGCCAGCTCCCCGGGGGCAGGGCGGAACACTGAAGCTTTCTTT
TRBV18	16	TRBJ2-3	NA	CASSPDMGWGTDTQYF	TGTGCCAGCTCACCAGACATGGGGTGGGGCACAGATACGCAGTATTTT
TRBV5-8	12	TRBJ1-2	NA	CASRRAGYGYTF	TGTGCCAGCAGACGGGCCGGCTATGGCTACACCTTC
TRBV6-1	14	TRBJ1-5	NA	CASSEAGLGRPQHF	TGTGCCAGCAGTGAAGCGGGGCTCGGGAGGCCCCAGCATTTT
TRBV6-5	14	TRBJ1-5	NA	CASSPKPLGTPQHF	TGTGCCAGCAGTCCTAAGCCGTTAGGAACGCCCCAGCATTTT
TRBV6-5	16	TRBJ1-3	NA	CASSYGAGFSGNTIYF	TGTGCCAGCAGTTATGGGGCAGGCTTCTCTGGAAACACCATATATTTT
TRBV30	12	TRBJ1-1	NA	CAWSIGNTEAFF	TGTGCCTGGAGTATAGGGAACACTGAAGCTTTCTTT
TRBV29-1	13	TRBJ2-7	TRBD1	CSVDWDRGYEQYF	TGCAGCGTTGATTGGGACAGGGGCTACGAGCAGTACTTC